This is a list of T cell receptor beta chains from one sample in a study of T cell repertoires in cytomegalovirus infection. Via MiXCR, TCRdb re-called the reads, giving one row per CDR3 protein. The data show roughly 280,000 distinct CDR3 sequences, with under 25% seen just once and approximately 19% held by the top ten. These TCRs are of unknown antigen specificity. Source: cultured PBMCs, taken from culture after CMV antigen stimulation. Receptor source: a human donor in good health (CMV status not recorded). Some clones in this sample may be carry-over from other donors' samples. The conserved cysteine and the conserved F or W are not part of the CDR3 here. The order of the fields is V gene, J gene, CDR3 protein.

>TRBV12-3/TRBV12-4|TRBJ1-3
ATLGRNGNTIY
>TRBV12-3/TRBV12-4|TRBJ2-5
ASTSLVEETQY
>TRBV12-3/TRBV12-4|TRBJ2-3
ASSFVLDTQY
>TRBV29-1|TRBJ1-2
SVEEDPDVGFSNYGYT
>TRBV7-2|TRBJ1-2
ASSHQGYGYT
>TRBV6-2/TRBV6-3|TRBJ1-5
ASSYARQGWGGPQH
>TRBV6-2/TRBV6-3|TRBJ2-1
ASRRGRGEQF
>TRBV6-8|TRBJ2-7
ASSYSEREEQY
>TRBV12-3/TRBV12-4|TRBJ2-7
AIGGDGRSYEQY
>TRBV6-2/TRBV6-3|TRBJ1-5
ASSYRDRSMNSNQPQH
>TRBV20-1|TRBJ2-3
SARGLERTDTQY
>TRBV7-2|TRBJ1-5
ASSSPRGGNNQPQH
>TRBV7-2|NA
ASSLDKPYYNEQY
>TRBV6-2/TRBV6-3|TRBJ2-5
ASTPSGSIGKTQY
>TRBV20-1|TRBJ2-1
SARDPPGSGNEQF
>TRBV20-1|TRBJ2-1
SARRTGRDEQF
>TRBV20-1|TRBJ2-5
SARGVGETQY
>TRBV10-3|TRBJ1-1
AIGWEEGMNTEAF
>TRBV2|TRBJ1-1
ASSPAQVTEAF
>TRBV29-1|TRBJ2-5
SVEGPGLAGLQETQY
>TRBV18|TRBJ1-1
ASSPRGQQPEAF
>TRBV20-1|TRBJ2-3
SARDWTSTDTQY
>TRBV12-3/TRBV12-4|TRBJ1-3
ASSPTGGYGNTIY
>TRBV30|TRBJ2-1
AWNMGLAGHNEQF
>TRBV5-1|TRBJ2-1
ASSPTGASNEQF
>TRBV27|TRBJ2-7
ASSPLGQLYEQY
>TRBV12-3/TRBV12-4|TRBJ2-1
ASSPLGAGRYNEQF
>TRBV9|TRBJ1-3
ASSPGTDSGNTIY
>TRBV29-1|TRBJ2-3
SVEGFPGLGADTQY
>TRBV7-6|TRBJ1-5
ASSLSSGANQPQH
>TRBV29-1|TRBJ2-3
SVPPGTSGTDTQY
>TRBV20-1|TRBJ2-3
SARDAADGADTQY
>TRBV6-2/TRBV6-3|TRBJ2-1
ASRKPWREGHHEQF
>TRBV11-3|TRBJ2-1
ASSKLPVDNYEQF
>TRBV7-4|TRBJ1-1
ASSLGRVAEAF
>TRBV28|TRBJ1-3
ASLQGRRNTIY
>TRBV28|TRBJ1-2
ASRWKESYT
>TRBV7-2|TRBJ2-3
ASSLGPGGGDTQY
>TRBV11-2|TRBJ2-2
ASSQTSGRASGELF
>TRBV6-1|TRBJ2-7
ASSALRAYEQY
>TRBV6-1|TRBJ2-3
ASKSSTDTQY
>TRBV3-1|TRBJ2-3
ASSQATSGRSDTQY
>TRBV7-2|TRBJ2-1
ASTPSGASYNEQF